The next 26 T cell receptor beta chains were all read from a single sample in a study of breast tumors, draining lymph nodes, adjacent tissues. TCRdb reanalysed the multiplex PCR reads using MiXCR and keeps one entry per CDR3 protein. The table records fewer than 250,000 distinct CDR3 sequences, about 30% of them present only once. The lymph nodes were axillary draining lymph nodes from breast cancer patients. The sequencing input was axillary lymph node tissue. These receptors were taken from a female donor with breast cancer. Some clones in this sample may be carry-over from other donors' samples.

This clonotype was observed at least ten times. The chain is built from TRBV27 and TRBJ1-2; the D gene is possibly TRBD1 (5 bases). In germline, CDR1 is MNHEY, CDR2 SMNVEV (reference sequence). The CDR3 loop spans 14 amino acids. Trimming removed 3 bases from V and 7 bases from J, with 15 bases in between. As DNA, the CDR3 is TGTGCCAGCAGTTTCCTGGGACGGAGCGGTGGCTACACCTTC. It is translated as CASSFLGRSGGYTF.

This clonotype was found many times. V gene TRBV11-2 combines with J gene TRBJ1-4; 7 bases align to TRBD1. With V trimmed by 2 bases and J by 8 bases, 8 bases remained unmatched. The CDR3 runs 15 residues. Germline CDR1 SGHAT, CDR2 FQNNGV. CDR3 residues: CASSLRGQVREKLFF. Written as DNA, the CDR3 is TGTGCCAGCAGCTTACGCGGACAGGTCCGCGAAAAACTGTTTTTT.

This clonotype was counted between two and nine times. The CDR3 coding sequence is TGTGCCAGCAGCTCCTCCCCCGGACAGACTGAAGCTTTCTTT. Translation: CASSSSPGQTEAFF. The chain combines TRBV7-2 with TRBJ1-1, with a possible D match to TRBD1 (6 bases). The V end was cut by 4 bases, the J end by 5 bases, with 14 bases between. The CDR3 is 14 residues long. The germline V gene encodes CDR1 SGHTA and CDR2 FQGNSA. Combining the CDR3 with reference TRBV7-2 and TRBJ1-1 gives the whole variable domain GAGVSQSPSNKVTEKGKDVELRCDPISGHTALYWYRQSLGQGLEFLIYFQGNSAPDKSGLPSDRFSAERTGGSVSTLTIQRTQQEDSAVYLCASSSSPGQTEAFFGQGTRLTVV.

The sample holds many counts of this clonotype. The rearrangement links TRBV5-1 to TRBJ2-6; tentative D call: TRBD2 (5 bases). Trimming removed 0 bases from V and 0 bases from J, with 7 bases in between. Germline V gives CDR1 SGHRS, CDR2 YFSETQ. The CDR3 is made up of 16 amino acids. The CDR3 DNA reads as TGCGCCAGCAGCTTGGTGACTAACTCTGGGGCCAACGTCCTGACTTTC. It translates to CASSLVTNSGANVLTF.

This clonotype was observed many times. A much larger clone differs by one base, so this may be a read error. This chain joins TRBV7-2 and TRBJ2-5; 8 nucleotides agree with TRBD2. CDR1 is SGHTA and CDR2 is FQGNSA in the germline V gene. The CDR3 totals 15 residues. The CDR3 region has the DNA TGTGCCAGCAGCCAAACCCCTACGGCGGGAGGTACCAGGCACTTC. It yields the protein CASSQTPTAGGTRHF.

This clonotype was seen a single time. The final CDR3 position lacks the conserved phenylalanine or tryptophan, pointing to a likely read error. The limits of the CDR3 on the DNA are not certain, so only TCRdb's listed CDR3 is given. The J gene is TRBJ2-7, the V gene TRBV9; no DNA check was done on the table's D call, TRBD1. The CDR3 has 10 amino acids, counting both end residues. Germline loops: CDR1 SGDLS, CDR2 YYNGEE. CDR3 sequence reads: CASSVSPPMP.

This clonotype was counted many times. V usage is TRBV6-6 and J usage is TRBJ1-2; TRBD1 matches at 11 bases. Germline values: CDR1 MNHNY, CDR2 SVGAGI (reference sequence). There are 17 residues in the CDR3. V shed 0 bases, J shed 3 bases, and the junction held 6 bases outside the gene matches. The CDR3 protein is CASSYSGTGGSDYGYTF. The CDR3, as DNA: TGTGCCAGCAGTTACTCTGGGACAGGGGGTTCTGACTATGGCTACACCTTC.

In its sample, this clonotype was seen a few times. The CDR3 coding sequence is TGCGCCAGCACCAAGGGACAGAGCCATCCTGAAGCTTTCTTT. Translated, it gives CASTKGQSHPEAFF. The chain is built from TRBV4-1 and TRBJ1-1; the match to TRBD1 covers 7 bases. Germline lookup yields CDR1 MGHRA and CDR2 YSYEKL. Unmatched junction bases numbered 11, after V lost 7 bases and J lost 6 bases. This CDR3 comprises 14 residues.

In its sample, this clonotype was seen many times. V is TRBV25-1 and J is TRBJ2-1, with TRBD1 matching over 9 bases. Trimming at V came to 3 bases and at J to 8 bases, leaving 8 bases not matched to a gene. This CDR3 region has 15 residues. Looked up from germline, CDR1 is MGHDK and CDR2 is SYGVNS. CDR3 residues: CASSDRQGVGYEQFF. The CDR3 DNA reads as TGTGCCAGCAGTGATCGACAGGGGGTCGGATATGAGCAGTTCTTC.

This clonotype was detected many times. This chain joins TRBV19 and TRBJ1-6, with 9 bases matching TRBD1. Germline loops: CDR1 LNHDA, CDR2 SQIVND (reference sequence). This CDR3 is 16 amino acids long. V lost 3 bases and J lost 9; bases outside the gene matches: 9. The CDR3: CASSIQQGAQGSPLHF. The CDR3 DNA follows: TGTGCCAGTAGTATCCAACAGGGGGCGCAAGGTTCACCCCTCCACTTT.

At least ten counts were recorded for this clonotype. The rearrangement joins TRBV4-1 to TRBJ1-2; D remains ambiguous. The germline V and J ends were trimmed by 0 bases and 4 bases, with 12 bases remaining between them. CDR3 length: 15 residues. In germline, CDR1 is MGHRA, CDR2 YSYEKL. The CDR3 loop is CASSQDTGILYGYTF. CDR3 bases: TGCGCCAGCAGCCAAGATACCGGGATCCTCTATGGCTACACCTTC.

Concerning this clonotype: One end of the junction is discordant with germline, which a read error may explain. The CDR3 region is CAGGGPDNSGSPAGELFF. The CDR3 region has the DNA TGTGCTGGTGGTGGCCCCGACAATAGCGGGAGTCCCGCCGGGGAGCTGTTTTTT. The V gene is TRBV12-5, the J gene TRBJ2-2; 9 nucleotides align to TRBD2. Germline-derived CDR1 and CDR2 are LGHNT and FRNRAP. This CDR3 comprises 18 residues.

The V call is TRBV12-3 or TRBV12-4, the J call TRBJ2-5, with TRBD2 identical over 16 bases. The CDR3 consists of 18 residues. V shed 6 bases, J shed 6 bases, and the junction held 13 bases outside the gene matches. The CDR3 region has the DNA TGTGCCAGCAGCCCTGGGACTAGCGGGAGGGGGGTATGGCAGACCCAGTACTTC. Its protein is CASSPGTSGRGVWQTQYF.

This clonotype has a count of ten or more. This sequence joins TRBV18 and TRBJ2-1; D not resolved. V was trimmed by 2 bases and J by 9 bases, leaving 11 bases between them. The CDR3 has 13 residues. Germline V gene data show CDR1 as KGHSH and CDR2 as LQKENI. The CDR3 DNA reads TGTGCCAGCTCACCAGTTATTGGAACTGAGCAGTTCTTC. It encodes CASSPVIGTEQFF.

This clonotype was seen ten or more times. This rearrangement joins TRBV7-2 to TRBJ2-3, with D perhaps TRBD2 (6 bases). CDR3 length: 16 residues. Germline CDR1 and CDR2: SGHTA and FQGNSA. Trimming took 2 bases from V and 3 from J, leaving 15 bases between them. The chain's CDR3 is CASSLSTGLLTDTQYF. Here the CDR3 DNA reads TGTGCCAGCAGCTTAAGTACGGGACTCTTGACAGATACGCAGTATTTT. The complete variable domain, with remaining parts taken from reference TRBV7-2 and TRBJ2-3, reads GAGVSQSPSNKVTEKGKDVELRCDPISGHTALYWYRQSLGQGLEFLIYFQGNSAPDKSGLPSDRFSAERTGGSVSTLTIQRTQQEDSAVYLCASSLSTGLLTDTQYFGPGTRLTVL.

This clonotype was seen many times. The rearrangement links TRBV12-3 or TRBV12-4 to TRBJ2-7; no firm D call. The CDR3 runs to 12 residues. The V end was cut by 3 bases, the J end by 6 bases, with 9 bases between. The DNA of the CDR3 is TGTGCCAGCAGTTTCAGGCTTTCCGAGCAGTACTTC. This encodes CASSFRLSEQYF.

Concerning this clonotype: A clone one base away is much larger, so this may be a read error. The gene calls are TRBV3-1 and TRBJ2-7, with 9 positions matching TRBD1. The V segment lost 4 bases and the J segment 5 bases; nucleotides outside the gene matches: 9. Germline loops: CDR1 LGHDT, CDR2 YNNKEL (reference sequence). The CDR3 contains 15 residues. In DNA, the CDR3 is TGTGCCAGCAGCCGAGAAGGGACAGGGATTCACGAGCAGTACTTC. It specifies CASSREGTGIHEQYF.

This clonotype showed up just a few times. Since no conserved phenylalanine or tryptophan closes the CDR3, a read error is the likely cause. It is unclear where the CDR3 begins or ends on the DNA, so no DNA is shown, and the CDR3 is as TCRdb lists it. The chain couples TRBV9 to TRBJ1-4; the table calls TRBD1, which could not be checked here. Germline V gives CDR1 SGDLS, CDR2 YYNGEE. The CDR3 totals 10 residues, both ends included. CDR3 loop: CASSVGLGVA.

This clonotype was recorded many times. The CDR3 DNA follows: TGCGCCAGCAGCGGGATCGGGCGGGCGACCTACGAGCAGTACTTC. This sequence encodes CASSGIGRATYEQYF. The V and J genes are TRBV5-1 and TRBJ2-7; the D gene is possibly TRBD2 (5 bases). Trimming shortened V by 4 bases and J by 2 bases, and 16 bases separated the two germline ends. The germline gives CDR1 SGHRS, CDR2 YFSETQ. The CDR3 loop spans 15 amino acids.

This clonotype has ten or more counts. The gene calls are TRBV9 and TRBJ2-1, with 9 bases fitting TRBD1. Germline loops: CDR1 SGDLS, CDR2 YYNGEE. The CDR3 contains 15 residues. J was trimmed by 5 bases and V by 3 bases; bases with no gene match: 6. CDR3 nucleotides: TGTGCCAGCAGCGCCTCCGGGACAGGGAACAATGAGCAGTTCTTC. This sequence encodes CASSASGTGNNEQFF.

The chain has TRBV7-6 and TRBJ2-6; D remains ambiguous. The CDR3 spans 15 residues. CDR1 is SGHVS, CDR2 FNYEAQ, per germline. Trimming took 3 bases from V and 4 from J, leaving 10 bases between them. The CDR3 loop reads CASSFSWTGANVLTF. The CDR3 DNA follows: TGTGCCAGCAGCTTTAGCTGGACCGGGGCCAACGTCCTGACTTTC.

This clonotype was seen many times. The CDR3 DNA follows: TGTGCCAGCAGCCTAAGGACAGCGAGCTCCTACGAGCAGTACTTC. Translation: CASSLRTASSYEQYF. The chain combines TRBV7-2 with TRBJ2-7, with D maybe TRBD1 (6 bases). CDR1 is SGHTA, CDR2 FQGNSA, per germline. Trimming shortened V by 5 bases and J by 0 bases, and 14 bases separated the two germline ends. CDR3 length: 15 amino acids.

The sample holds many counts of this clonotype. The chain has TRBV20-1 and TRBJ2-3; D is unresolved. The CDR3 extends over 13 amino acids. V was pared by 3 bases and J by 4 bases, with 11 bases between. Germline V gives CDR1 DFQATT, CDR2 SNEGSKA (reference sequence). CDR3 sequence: CSARNLEADTQYF. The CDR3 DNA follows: TGCAGTGCTAGGAATCTAGAGGCAGATACGCAGTATTTT.

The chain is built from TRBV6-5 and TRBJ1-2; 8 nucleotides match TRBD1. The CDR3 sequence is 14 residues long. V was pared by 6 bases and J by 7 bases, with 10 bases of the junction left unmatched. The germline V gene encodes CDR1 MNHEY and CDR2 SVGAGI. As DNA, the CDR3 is TGTGCCAGCAGAGGGGGCAGGGGGCGCGGTGGCTACACCTTC. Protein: CASRGGRGRGGYTF.

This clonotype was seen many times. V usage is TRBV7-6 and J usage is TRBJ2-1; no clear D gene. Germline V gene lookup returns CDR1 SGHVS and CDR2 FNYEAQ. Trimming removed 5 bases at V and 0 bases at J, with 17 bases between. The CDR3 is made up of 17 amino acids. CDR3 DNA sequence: TGTGCCAGCAGCCCTAGAGTGAGGCGGAGCTCCTACAATGAGCAGTTCTTC. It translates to CASSPRVRRSSYNEQFF.

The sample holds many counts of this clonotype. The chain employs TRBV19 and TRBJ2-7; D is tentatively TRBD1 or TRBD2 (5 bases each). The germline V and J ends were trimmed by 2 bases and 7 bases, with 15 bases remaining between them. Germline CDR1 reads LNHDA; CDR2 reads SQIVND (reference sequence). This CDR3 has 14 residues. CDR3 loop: CASSITGLVGEQYF. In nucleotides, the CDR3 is TGTGCCAGTAGTATAACGGGGCTTGTCGGGGAGCAGTACTTC. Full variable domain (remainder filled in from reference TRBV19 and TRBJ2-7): DGGITQSPKYLFRKEGQNVTLSCEQNLNHDAMYWYRQDPGQGLRLIYYSQIVNDFQKGDIAEGYSVSREKKESFPLTVTSAQKNPTAFYLCASSITGLVGEQYFGPGTRLTVT.